The sequence of this TCR beta chain was determined in a study of control samples from healthy donors and cancer patients. This CDR3 has 16 amino acids. Looked up from germline, CDR1 is MRHNA and CDR2 is SNTAGT. V lost 2 bases and J 0 bases, leaving 8 bases between the germline ends. Profiled with immunoSEQ multiplex PCR; TCRdb holds only in-frame clones, not every one. The sample has tens of thousands of clones; 80% to 90% are singletons. The rearrangement links TRBV6-4 to TRBJ2-6; D unresolved. This TCR was sampled from a woman aged 55-70 years with head and neck cancer. The sample was PBMCs. This CDR3 is CASSDGRLSGANVLTF. In DNA, the CDR3 is TGTGCCAGCAGTGACGGCAGGCTCTCTGGGGCCAACGTCCTGACTTTC.